Listed below are T cell receptor beta chains from one sample, sequenced in a study of metastatic and nonmetastatic thyroid tumors. TCRdb called clones again from the PCR reads with MiXCR. The top ten hold 15% to 20% of the sample, which has 9,000 to 13,000 clones, 30% seen once. The sequenced material came from tumor tissue. Receptors were obtained from a female donor with papillary thyroid cancer or a benign thyroid nodule (not recorded which). Some clones in this sample may be carry-over from other donors' samples. The CDR3 runs from the conserved cysteine through the conserved F or W. Fields, in order: CDR3 DNA, CDR3 protein, V gene, clone size, D gene, J gene. A D gene is named only where the DNA matches it firmly. Clone sizes are given selectively: once, few, many, or a class where the clone is expanded.

CDR3nt: TGTGCCAGCAATAAAAAGCGGGGATCCTCCTACAATGAGCAGTTCTTC; CDR3aa: CASNKKRGSSYNEQFF; v_gene: TRBV6-1; abundance: medium-sized; d_gene: TRBD2; j_gene: TRBJ2-1
CDR3nt: TGTGCCAGCAGTAGGGACTTTAGCTCCTACGAGCAGTACTTC; CDR3aa: CASSRDFSSYEQYF; v_gene: TRBV27; abundance: NA; d_gene: NA; j_gene: TRBJ2-7
CDR3nt: TGTGCCAGCAGGGGGAGGACAGTTAACACCGGGGAGCTGTTTTTT; CDR3aa: CASRGRTVNTGELFF; v_gene: TRBV2; abundance: medium-sized; d_gene: NA; j_gene: TRBJ2-2
CDR3nt: TGCAGTGCAGGGGCCGCCCCTTACGAGCAGTACTTC; CDR3aa: CSAGAAPYEQYF; v_gene: TRBV20-1; abundance: NA; d_gene: NA; j_gene: TRBJ2-7
CDR3nt: TGTGCCAGCGGGCAGTGGACGGCTAGCACAGATACGCAGTATTTT; CDR3aa: CASGQWTASTDTQYF; v_gene: TRBV2; abundance: NA; d_gene: NA; j_gene: TRBJ2-3
CDR3nt: TGTGCCACGGTGGGAACGGGAGGGCCGCGTTATGAGCAGTTCTTC; CDR3aa: CATVGTGGPRYEQFF; v_gene: TRBV28; abundance: few; d_gene: TRBD2; j_gene: TRBJ2-1
CDR3nt: TGCAGTGCTAGCGGTGGCGAGCGGTACTTC; CDR3aa: CSASGGERYF; v_gene: TRBV20-1; abundance: NA; d_gene: NA; j_gene: TRBJ2-7
CDR3nt: TGCAGTGCTAGAGATCCTTTGGAAAGCGGGGGCAGGAATGAGCAGTTCTTC; CDR3aa: CSARDPLESGGRNEQFF; v_gene: TRBV20-1; abundance: medium-sized; d_gene: TRBD2; j_gene: TRBJ2-1
CDR3nt: TGTGCCACCAGTGCACGAACAGAGCCTATAGATACGCAGTATTTT; CDR3aa: CATSARTEPIDTQYF; v_gene: TRBV24-1; abundance: many; d_gene: NA; j_gene: TRBJ2-3
CDR3nt: TGTGCCAGCAGCACCAGCGGGAGGTACACAGATACGCAGTATTTT; CDR3aa: CASSTSGRYTDTQYF; v_gene: TRBV11-2; abundance: NA; d_gene: TRBD2; j_gene: TRBJ2-3
CDR3nt: TGCAGTGCTAGGACGGGCAACGATCAGCCCCAGCATTTT; CDR3aa: CSARTGNDQPQHF; v_gene: TRBV20-1; abundance: medium-sized; d_gene: NA; j_gene: TRBJ1-5
CDR3nt: TGTGCCAGCAGTTCACTAGCGGGAGGGCCCAATGAGCAGTTCTTC; CDR3aa: CASSSLAGGPNEQFF; v_gene: TRBV6-5; abundance: few; d_gene: TRBD2; j_gene: TRBJ2-1
CDR3nt: TGTGCCAGCTCACCAAGAAGGGACAAAATTAACTATGGCTACACCTTC; CDR3aa: CASSPRRDKINYGYTF; v_gene: TRBV18; abundance: NA; d_gene: NA; j_gene: TRBJ1-2
CDR3nt: TGCAGTGCTAGAGCGTTAAACCTAGCCTACAATGAGCAGTTCTTC; CDR3aa: CSARALNLAYNEQFF; v_gene: TRBV20-1; abundance: NA; d_gene: NA; j_gene: TRBJ2-1
CDR3nt: TGTGCCATCAGTGAGTCTCAACTCAAGGGGGAGCTGTTTTTT; CDR3aa: CAISESQLKGELFF; v_gene: TRBV10-3; abundance: medium-sized; d_gene: NA; j_gene: TRBJ2-2
CDR3nt: TGTGCCAGCTCACCACTTACCCAAGGGAGCCCAAATTTT; CDR3aa: CASSPLTQGSPNF; v_gene: TRBV18; abundance: few; d_gene: NA; j_gene: TRBJ2-3
CDR3nt: TGTGCCAGCAGCCCCTTTGGGGTGAGCTCCTACAATGAGCAGTTCTTC; CDR3aa: CASSPFGVSSYNEQFF; v_gene: TRBV3-1; abundance: many; d_gene: NA; j_gene: TRBJ2-1
CDR3nt: TGTGCCAGCAGCCGAGTAGGGGTGTACAATGAGCAGTTCTTC; CDR3aa: CASSRVGVYNEQFF; v_gene: TRBV14; abundance: many; d_gene: NA; j_gene: TRBJ2-1
CDR3nt: TGTGCCAGCAGTTTAGGCGGGGGCTACGAGCAGTACTTC; CDR3aa: CASSLGGGYEQYF; v_gene: TRBV28; abundance: NA; d_gene: TRBD2; j_gene: TRBJ2-7
CDR3nt: TGTGCCAGCAGCGAAGGACAGGGCAACTTTTATGGCTACACCTTC; CDR3aa: CASSEGQGNFYGYTF; v_gene: TRBV7-9; abundance: many; d_gene: TRBD1; j_gene: TRBJ1-2
CDR3nt: TGTGCCAGCAGTGTGGTGACAGGAGCCTACAATGAGCAGTTCTTC; CDR3aa: CASSVVTGAYNEQFF; v_gene: TRBV6-1; abundance: few; d_gene: NA; j_gene: TRBJ2-1
CDR3nt: TGTGCCGGCAGCGGAATCGCAGGGGTGGTGGATGAGCAGTTCTTC; CDR3aa: CAGSGIAGVVDEQFF; v_gene: TRBV9; abundance: many; d_gene: NA; j_gene: TRBJ2-1
CDR3nt: TGTGCCAGCAGCTCTCCGACTAGCGGGAGGCGCTCCTACAATGAGCAGTTCTTC; CDR3aa: CASSSPTSGRRSYNEQFF; v_gene: TRBV9; abundance: medium-sized; d_gene: TRBD2; j_gene: TRBJ2-1
CDR3nt: TGTGCCAGCAGCTCAAGCCGCACCGCGAACACCATATATTTT; CDR3aa: CASSSSRTANTIYF; v_gene: TRBV7-2; abundance: NA; d_gene: NA; j_gene: TRBJ1-3
CDR3nt: TGCGCCAGCAGCCAAGGTCCAGGTCGGGATACGCAGTATTTT; CDR3aa: CASSQGPGRDTQYF; v_gene: TRBV4-3; abundance: medium-sized; d_gene: NA; j_gene: TRBJ2-3
CDR3nt: TGCGCCAGCAGCGAGACAGACTCATACACTGAAGCTTTCTTT; CDR3aa: CASSETDSYTEAFF; v_gene: TRBV5-1; abundance: NA; d_gene: NA; j_gene: TRBJ1-1
CDR3nt: TGTGCCAGCAGTACTTATGGCTACACCTTC; CDR3aa: CASSTYGYTF; v_gene: TRBV6-5; abundance: few; d_gene: NA; j_gene: TRBJ1-2
CDR3nt: TGTGCCAGCAGCGTAGCGAGGGGAAATTCACCCCTCCACTTT; CDR3aa: CASSVARGNSPLHF; v_gene: TRBV9; abundance: medium-sized; d_gene: NA; j_gene: TRBJ1-6
CDR3nt: TGTGCCAGCAGTTACGTCCCTACAGGGGGCGTCTCTGGAAACACCATATATTTT; CDR3aa: CASSYVPTGGVSGNTIYF; v_gene: TRBV6-5; abundance: many; d_gene: TRBD1; j_gene: TRBJ1-3
CDR3nt: TGCGCCACCTACAGGGCATACGAGACCCAGTACTTC; CDR3aa: CATYRAYETQYF; v_gene: TRBV10-2; abundance: many; d_gene: NA; j_gene: TRBJ2-5
CDR3nt: TGTGCCAGCAGTTTAGCTAGCGGGAACTTTTACGAGCAGTACTTC; CDR3aa: CASSLASGNFYEQYF; v_gene: TRBV6-2/TRBV6-3; abundance: few; d_gene: TRBD2; j_gene: TRBJ2-7
CDR3nt: TGCAGTGCTAGGAAAGGGACAGGGCAAGGGTATGGCTACACCTTC; CDR3aa: CSARKGTGQGYGYTF; v_gene: TRBV20-1; abundance: NA; d_gene: TRBD1; j_gene: TRBJ1-2
CDR3nt: TGTGCCAGCAGGGCCGGGACGCGGTACTCTGGGGCCAACGTCCTGACTTTC; CDR3aa: CASRAGTRYSGANVLTF; v_gene: TRBV6-1; abundance: NA; d_gene: NA; j_gene: TRBJ2-6
CDR3nt: TGTGCCAGCAGTTTCAGAGACCTGACTGAAGCTTTCTTT; CDR3aa: CASSFRDLTEAFF; v_gene: TRBV27; abundance: few; d_gene: NA; j_gene: TRBJ1-1
CDR3nt: TGTGCCAGCAGCTCCGGAGATATGCAGTATTTT; CDR3aa: CASSSGDMQYF; v_gene: TRBV7-6; abundance: few; d_gene: NA; j_gene: TRBJ2-3
CDR3nt: TGTGCCAGCAGTTATCGGGGCGCCGATGGCTACACCTTC; CDR3aa: CASSYRGADGYTF; v_gene: TRBV28; abundance: many; d_gene: NA; j_gene: TRBJ1-2
CDR3nt: TGTGCCAGCACATGGAGGGGTGGCAATCAGCCCCAGCATTTT; CDR3aa: CASTWRGGNQPQHF; v_gene: TRBV6-1; abundance: medium-sized; d_gene: NA; j_gene: TRBJ1-5
CDR3nt: TGCGCCAGCAGCCCGGAAGCAGGGGGAGTAGGCGAGCAGTACTTC; CDR3aa: CASSPEAGGVGEQYF; v_gene: TRBV5-1; abundance: medium-sized; d_gene: TRBD1; j_gene: TRBJ2-7
CDR3nt: TGCGCCAGCAGCCAAGGACTAGCGGGGGGCTATGAGACCCAGTACTTC; CDR3aa: CASSQGLAGGYETQYF; v_gene: TRBV4-1; abundance: few; d_gene: TRBD2; j_gene: TRBJ2-5
CDR3nt: TGTGCCTGGAGACCCCCTAGCGGGAGGGTTTACAATGAGCAGTTCTTC; CDR3aa: CAWRPPSGRVYNEQFF; v_gene: TRBV30; abundance: many; d_gene: TRBD2; j_gene: TRBJ2-1
CDR3nt: TGCGCCAGCAGCTCACCCCAGGGCGCAGATACGCAGTATTTT; CDR3aa: CASSSPQGADTQYF; v_gene: TRBV5-1; abundance: NA; d_gene: NA; j_gene: TRBJ2-3
CDR3nt: TGTGCCAGCCAGGAGGGGTTTGAGGGAGATTCACCCCTCCACTTT; CDR3aa: CASQEGFEGDSPLHF; v_gene: TRBV6-1; abundance: NA; d_gene: NA; j_gene: TRBJ1-6
CDR3nt: TGTGCCAGCAGTTATTATTTGTCTGCTAGTCGACTGACGGGCTACACCTTC; CDR3aa: CASSYYLSASRLTGYTF; v_gene: TRBV6-6; abundance: medium-sized; d_gene: NA; j_gene: TRBJ1-2
CDR3nt: TGTGCCAGCAGTTGGGGACTGCGCAATCAGCCCCAGCATTTT; CDR3aa: CASSWGLRNQPQHF; v_gene: TRBV28; abundance: many; d_gene: NA; j_gene: TRBJ1-5
CDR3nt: TGCGCCAGCAGCGAGGGACGGCTAAATTCACCCCTCCACTTT; CDR3aa: CASSEGRLNSPLHF; v_gene: TRBV4-1; abundance: few; d_gene: NA; j_gene: TRBJ1-6
CDR3nt: TGTGCCAGCAGTCTCCAGGGGGCCGGCGGGGAGCTGTTTTTT; CDR3aa: CASSLQGAGGELFF; v_gene: TRBV3-1; abundance: few; d_gene: TRBD1; j_gene: TRBJ2-2
CDR3nt: TGCAGTGCTTACCTTGGGTCAGATGTCCTCTCCTTC; CDR3aa: CSAYLGSDVLSF; v_gene: TRBV20-1; abundance: few; d_gene: NA; j_gene: TRBJ1-2
CDR3nt: TGTGCCAGCAGCCTCGGATCGGGACTAGCGGAGCAGTACTTC; CDR3aa: CASSLGSGLAEQYF; v_gene: TRBV25-1; abundance: few; d_gene: TRBD2; j_gene: TRBJ2-7
CDR3nt: TGCGCCAGCAGCCAAGAAGTTAGGAGTTTCTATGGCTACACCTTC; CDR3aa: CASSQEVRSFYGYTF; v_gene: TRBV4-1; abundance: NA; d_gene: NA; j_gene: TRBJ1-2
CDR3nt: TGTGCCAGCAGTGTGTTGTTGAGTGGGGGCCAAGAGACCCAGTACTTC; CDR3aa: CASSVLLSGGQETQYF; v_gene: TRBV6-1; abundance: few; d_gene: NA; j_gene: TRBJ2-5
CDR3nt: TGCAGTGCTAGAGATCGAGGCTGGACAGGGATTAACTATGGCTACACCTTC; CDR3aa: CSARDRGWTGINYGYTF; v_gene: TRBV20-1; abundance: few; d_gene: TRBD1; j_gene: TRBJ1-2
CDR3nt: TGCAGTGCCGTGGGCAACCCTGATCGGAGGTCCCATGAGCAGTACTTT; CDR3aa: CSAVGNPDRRSHEQYF; v_gene: TRBV20-1; abundance: NA; d_gene: NA; j_gene: TRBJ2-7